This T cell receptor beta chain was obtained from a study of early T cells in non-severe SARS-CoV-2 infection (dated by TCRdb to the early 2020s). About the investigation overall: Because TCR sequencing was done on bulk RNA from unsorted whole blood, the alpha and beta chains could not be paired.

Remarks on this clonotype: The antigen this receptor binds is unknown. No base quality values were provided; no much bigger clone lies one nucleotide off.

Library construction relied on 5' RACE. Instrument on record: NextSeq 500. To correct for sequencing error and PCR bias, the TCR library protocol tagged individual cDNA molecules with unique molecular identifiers. Both TCR alpha and beta chains were sequenced, and tight co-correlation was observed between alpha and beta sequence abundances in each sample. Turning to the authors' computational methods: V gene, J gene and CDR3 annotation of TCR sequences was performed with Decombinator V4. TCRs were defined as expanded if a significant change between any two time points was detected under a Poisson model with p below 0.0001. TCR abundances were normalised to the total number of TCRs sequenced per sample and expressed as counts per million. MAIT TCRs were defined by TRAV1-2 paired with TRAJ12, TRAJ20 or TRAJ33, and iNKT TCRs by TRAV10 paired with TRAJ18. VDJdb, accessed on 1 November 2021, was searched for TCRs annotated for CMV, EBV and SARS-CoV-2, and TCRs annotated for more than one antigen were excluded. TCRdb ran its own pipeline on the public reads, namely fastp trimming at Q25 and MiXCR clone calling, and kept in-frame beta chains. Records with the same CDR3 protein are collapsed into one entry carrying the most frequent genes and DNA. The V and J calls and clone size are TCRdb's, not the authors'. The sample yields about 60,000 distinct CDR3 sequences; roughly 12% were counted once. 4.5% to 5.5% of the sample belongs to the ten largest clones.

This was a case-control study nested in a cohort of healthcare workers in London, UK, who had nasopharyngeal swab PCR tests and blood samples taken every week. Healthcare workers were recruited during the week of the UK lockdown, between 23 and 31 March 2020, and followed weekly for up to roughly 16 weeks. V lost 4 bases and J lost 5 bases; the stretch between them is 9 bases long. Taken from cysteine to phenylalanine, the CDR3 has 14 residues. Kept here is only the CDR3 DNA, which spans 42 bases and is read in frame from base 1. CDR1 and CDR2 are read off the germline V gene as SGHVS and FNYEAQ. Paper-wide results and their limitations: VDJdb matching was skewed toward anti-spike CD8 responses and likely underestimated virus-specific expansions, missing private and CD4 specificities.

Specimen: whole blood. This TCR came from an adult who was a healthcare worker with PCR-confirmed SARS-CoV-2 infection or an uninfected control (not recorded which). Recombination linked TRBV7-6 to TRBJ1-6; the D gene is perhaps TRBD1, on 5 matching bases. The sequenced DNA is TGTGCCAGCAGCTCGGGACCGGATAATTCACCCCTCCACTTT. This yields the protein CASSSGPDNSPLHF.